The present T cell receptor beta chain was sequenced within a study of PD-1 blockade in classical Hodgkin lymphoma. Noted time point: cycle 4 day 1 (C4D1), after about 6 weeks of nivolumab. Relapse was seen in all patients after autologous stem cell transplantation, and brentuximab vedotin exposure was variable. Looked up from germline, CDR1 is MGHDK and CDR2 is SYGVNS. This CDR3 has 13 amino acids. V shed 3 bases and J shed 5 bases, with 10 bases lying between them. Measured with immunoSEQ multiplex PCR; TCRdb has only the in-frame clones, and not every one. Among 25,000 to 35,000 clones listed, over 60% were seen once.

The sequencing here drew on peripheral blood mononuclear cells (PBMCs), taken before the fourth cycle of nivolumab. This TCR came from a human donor with classical Hodgkin lymphoma. The gene calls are TRBV25-1 and TRBJ1-1; unclear D gene. The CDR3 is CASSEGSVTEAFF. CDR3 bases: TGTGCCAGCAGTGAGGGGTCGGTGACTGAAGCTTTCTTT. The whole variable domain, filled in from reference TRBV25-1 and TRBJ1-1, reads EADIYQTPRYLVIGTGKKITLECSQTMGHDKMYWYQQDPGMELHLIHYSYGVNSTEKGDLSSESTVSRIRTEHFPLTLESARPSHTSQYLCASSEGSVTEAFFGQGTRLTVV.